These 29 T cell receptor beta chains share one sample of origin, sequenced in a study of blood T cells in healthy people across ages. For the second PCR, which ran for 7 to 11 cycles, a sample-barcoded 5' primer and a J-beta primer mix were used. TCRdb independently ran MiXCR on the 5' RACE reads; one entry per CDR3 protein. The sample carries some 1.6 million distinct CDR3 sequences, about 31% recorded once. Sequencing was carried out using blood. The receptor source for this set is a woman under 40 in good health.

This chain connects TRBV3-1 to TRBJ2-7; TRBD1 agrees at 8 bases. Unmatched junction bases numbered 9, after V lost 5 bases and J lost 6 bases. Germline V gene sequence: CDR1 LGHDT, CDR2 YNNKEL (reference sequence). The CDR3 spans 14 residues. The CDR3, as DNA: TGTGCCAGCAGCGCCCGGGACAGGATCCCCGAGCAGTACTTC. Its protein is CASSARDRIPEQYF.

This clonotype was seen many times. The genes are TRBV7-9 and TRBJ2-5; TRBD2 agrees at 9 bases. There are 14 residues in the CDR3. V lost 2 bases and J lost 3; bases outside the gene matches: 1. In germline, CDR1 is SEHNR, CDR2 FQNEAQ (reference sequence). The CDR3 nucleotides read TGTGCCAGCAGCTTAAGACTAGCGGAAGAGACCCAGTACTTC. It yields the protein CASSLRLAEETQYF.

This clonotype was seen more than once but under ten times. The chain combines TRBV5-1 with TRBJ2-2, with 12 bases aligning to TRBD2. The CDR3 runs to 16 residues. Trimming cost V 4 bases and J 3 bases; bases outside gene matches: 4. Germline CDR1 is SGHRS and CDR2 is YFSETQ. The CDR3 bases are TGCGCCAGCAGCCTGGGACTAGCGGGCCACACCGGGGAGCTGTTTTTT. Protein: CASSLGLAGHTGELFF. Using reference TRBV5-1 and TRBJ2-2 for the parts outside the CDR3, the full variable domain is KAGVTQTPRYLIKTRGQQVTLSCSPISGHRSVSWYQQTPGQGLQFLFEYFSETQRNKGNFPGRFSGRQFSNSRSEMNVSTLELGDSALYLCASSLGLAGHTGELFFGEGSRLTVL.

A few counts support this clonotype. This chain connects TRBV5-5 to TRBJ2-7; TRBD1 or TRBD2 may be the D gene (5 bases each). The CDR3 loop spans 13 amino acids. Germline V gene data show CDR1 as SGHKS and CDR2 as YYEKEE (reference sequence). Trimming removed 4 bases from V and 8 bases from J, with 16 bases in between. The CDR3 DNA reads TGTGCCAGCAGCGGTGGACTGCAGGGACAGCAGTACTTC. It is translated as CASSGGLQGQQYF.

This clonotype was seen more than once but under ten times. The genes are TRBV6-6 and TRBJ2-4, with D maybe TRBD2 (7 bases). V was shortened by 0 bases and J by 8 bases, with 11 bases between the two germline ends. Germline-derived CDR1 and CDR2 are MNHNY and SVGAGI (reference sequence). The CDR3 runs to 14 residues. The CDR3, as DNA: TGTGCCAGCAGTTACTCGAGGGGGGGAGACATTCAGTACTTC. This gives the protein CASSYSRGGDIQYF.

This clonotype was found a few times. The chain employs TRBV7-9 and TRBJ1-4; possibly TRBD1 for D (6 bases). CDR3 length: 14 residues. In germline, CDR1 is SEHNR, CDR2 FQNEAQ (reference sequence). Trimming removed 6 bases from V and 7 bases from J, with 15 bases in between. The CDR3 sequence: CASSRGQSSEKLFF. DNA for the CDR3: TGTGCCAGCAGTCGTGGACAGTCTAGTGAAAAACTGTTTTTT.

The chain links TRBV28 to TRBJ2-6; D is unresolved. Germline V gene sequence: CDR1 MDHEN, CDR2 SYDVKM. The CDR3 sequence is 15 residues long. The V end was cut by 6 bases, the J end by 0 bases, with 9 bases between. CDR3 in DNA: TGTGCCAGCAGCCGACAATTCTCTGGGGCCAACGTCCTGACTTTC. Protein product: CASSRQFSGANVLTF.

The chain employs TRBV3-1 and TRBJ1-2; D might be TRBD1 (6 bases). The CDR3 spans 16 residues. The germline CDR1 and CDR2 sequences are LGHDT and YNNKEL (reference sequence). The ends were cut back, 1 base at V and 0 bases at J, with 12 bases in the middle. The DNA of the CDR3 is TGTGCCAGCAGCCAAGGGCCAGGGGTTACTAACTATGGCTACACCTTC. Amino acids: CASSQGPGVTNYGYTF. Combining the CDR3 with reference TRBV3-1 and TRBJ1-2 gives the whole variable domain DTAVSQTPKYLVTQMGNDKSIKCEQNLGHDTMYWYKQDSKKFLKIMFSYNNKELIINETVPNRFSPKSPDKAHLNLHINSLELGDSAVYFCASSQGPGVTNYGYTFGSGTRLTVV.

Only a few counts were recorded for this clonotype. The V and J genes are TRBV7-3 and TRBJ2-2, with TRBD1 identical over 7 bases. This CDR3 has 17 residues. The J segment lost 4 bases and the V segment lost 5 bases, leaving 13 bases of the junction unmatched. CDR1 and CDR2 (germline): SGHTA, FQGTGA. Here the CDR3 reads CASSLLGVGQPTGELFF. The CDR3 DNA is TGTGCCAGCAGCCTACTCGGGGTGGGACAGCCCACCGGGGAGCTGTTTTTT.

This clonotype was counted a few times. The V call is TRBV20-1, the J call TRBJ2-1; D is unresolved. With 0 bases removed from V and 1 base from J, the gap between germline ends came to 13 bases. The CDR3 covers 16 residues. The V gene's germline CDR1 is DFQATT and CDR2 SNEGSKA (reference sequence). In DNA, the CDR3 is TGCAGTGCTAGAGATAGGCTCATCGGGTCCTACAATGAGCAGTTCTTC. Encoded protein: CSARDRLIGSYNEQFF.

The CDR3 sequence is CASSLSPLHGQFF. The CDR3 DNA reads TGTGCCAGCAGCTTATCTCCCCTACATGGGCAGTTCTTC. The chain uses TRBV7-2 and TRBJ2-1; D not certain. V lost 2 bases and J 12 bases, leaving 14 bases between the germline ends. Germline assignment: CDR1 SGHTA and CDR2 FQGNSA. This CDR3 spans 13 amino acids. The full variable domain, rest sourced from reference TRBV7-2 and TRBJ2-1, is GAGVSQSPSNKVTEKGKDVELRCDPISGHTALYWYRQSLGQGLEFLIYFQGNSAPDKSGLPSDRFSAERTGGSVSTLTIQRTQQEDSAVYLCASSLSPLHGQFFGPGTRLTVL.

This clonotype was counted only a few times. The rearrangement joins TRBV29-1 to TRBJ1-4; the D is unclear. Between the trimmed V and J ends, which lost 2 bases and 5 bases, there was a span of 12 bases. This CDR3 has 14 residues. In germline, CDR1 is SQVTM, CDR2 ANQGSEA. This chain's CDR3 is CSVELGSVNEKLFF. CDR3 nucleotide sequence: TGCAGCGTTGAACTTGGGTCGGTGAATGAAAAACTGTTTTTT.

This clonotype was picked up many times. This chain connects TRBV20-1 to TRBJ2-1; D not certain. The V end lost 2 bases, the J end lost 6 bases, and 8 bases lay between the germline ends. The CDR3 loop spans 12 amino acids. The germline V gene encodes CDR1 DFQATT and CDR2 SNEGSKA (reference sequence). CDR3 sequence: CSARRVVNEQFF. CDR3 nucleotide sequence: TGCAGTGCTAGAAGAGTAGTCAATGAGCAGTTCTTC.

The V call is TRBV7-9, the J call TRBJ2-5; D gene unclear. The CDR3 runs 14 residues. Trimming took off 6 bases at V and 2 bases at J, with 13 bases between the two ends. Germline CDR1 reads SEHNR; CDR2 reads FQNEAQ (reference sequence). CDR3 residues: CASSSMGVQETQYF. As DNA, the CDR3 is TGTGCCAGCAGTTCAATGGGCGTTCAAGAGACCCAGTACTTC.

This clonotype was recorded a few times. Here the CDR3 reads CASSLDQLRSGGAGELFF. The DNA of the CDR3 is TGTGCCAGCAGCTTAGATCAGTTGCGGAGCGGGGGCGCCGGGGAGCTGTTTTTT. The chain links TRBV11-2 to TRBJ2-2, with TRBD2 identical over 8 bases. This CDR3 spans 18 amino acids. V trimming: 0 bases; J trimming: 6 bases; junction bases outside the gene matches: 12. Germline V gene data show CDR1 as SGHAT and CDR2 as FQNNGV.

The chain employs TRBV25-1 and TRBJ1-4; D uncertain. V was clipped by 7 bases and J by 12 bases, with 12 bases between them. Germline CDR1 is MGHDK and CDR2 is SYGVNS. The CDR3 runs 11 residues. This chain's CDR3 is CASTGWGELFF. CDR3 in DNA: TGTGCCAGCACTGGATGGGGAGAACTGTTTTTT.

The chain couples TRBV6-6 to TRBJ1-3; D is undetermined. V lost 6 bases and J 7 bases, leaving 13 bases between the germline ends. Looked up from germline, CDR1 is MNHNY and CDR2 is SVGAGI (reference sequence). The CDR3 has 13 amino acids. The CDR3 loop is CASSRTLANTIYF. The CDR3 DNA reads as TGTGCCAGCAGCCGTACTCTGGCGAACACCATATATTTT.

The gene calls are TRBV27 and TRBJ1-1, with unresolved D. CDR1 is MNHEY, CDR2 SMNVEV, per germline (reference sequence). Trimming removed 4 bases at V and 2 bases at J, with 8 bases between. The CDR3 covers 13 residues. The CDR3 spells CASSYMKNTEAFF. The CDR3 DNA follows: TGTGCCAGCAGTTACATGAAAAACACTGAAGCTTTCTTT.

Concerning this clonotype: One junction end disagrees with the germline gene, perhaps due to a read error. V gene TRBV5-1 combines with J gene TRBJ1-2; 7 bases align to TRBD1. Germline values: CDR1 SGHRS, CDR2 YFSETQ. CDR3 length: 14 residues. The CDR3 DNA sequence: TGCGCCAGCAGCTTCCGACAGGGCAGCTATGGCTGCACCTTC. Translating it yields CASSFRQGSYGCTF.

The rearrangement links TRBV9 to TRBJ2-5, with 7 bases that match TRBD2. CDR1 is SGDLS and CDR2 is YYNGEE in the germline V gene. V trimming: 7 bases; J trimming: 5 bases; junction bases outside the gene matches: 17. This CDR3 region has 16 residues. CDR3 amino acids: CASSPGWRGWNETQYF. CDR3 bases: TGTGCCAGCTCCCCAGGGTGGCGGGGGTGGAACGAGACCCAGTACTTC.

V is TRBV5-4 and J is TRBJ2-5, with 10 bases aligning to TRBD1. CDR1 and CDR2 from the germline V gene are SGHNT and YYREEE (reference sequence). There are 16 residues in the CDR3. Unmatched junction bases numbered 6, after V lost 4 bases and J lost 0 bases. CDR3 DNA sequence: TGTGCCAGCAGCCCTGGGACAGGGGCCTACCAAGAGACCCAGTACTTC. Translation: CASSPGTGAYQETQYF.

This clonotype showed up just a few times. The rearrangement links TRBV9 to TRBJ2-7, with D possibly TRBD2 on 6 matching bases. Germline lookup yields CDR1 SGDLS and CDR2 YYNGEE. The CDR3 runs 15 residues. V lost 2 bases to trimming and J lost 2 bases, with 14 bases between them. CDR3: CASSVGLTRTYEQYF. The CDR3, as DNA: TGTGCCAGCAGCGTGGGACTCACCCGCACCTACGAGCAGTACTTC.

The chain is built from TRBV5-1 and TRBJ2-3; D is unclear. The germline V gene has CDR1 SGHRS and CDR2 YFSETQ. CDR3 length: 15 amino acids. Between the trimmed V and J ends, which lost 5 bases and 0 bases, there was a span of 13 bases. The CDR3 protein is CASSQTTGSTDTQYF. The CDR3 region has the DNA TGCGCCAGCAGTCAAACGACGGGTAGCACAGATACGCAGTATTTT.

The rearrangement joins TRBV2 to TRBJ2-7, with D possibly being TRBD1 or TRBD2 (5 bases each). Trimming left V 1 base short and J 2 bases short, with 15 bases between. This CDR3 is 16 amino acids long. Germline V CDR1 and CDR2: SNHLY, FYNNEI. This CDR3 reads CASSEVTGRKTYEQYF. In DNA form, the CDR3 reads TGTGCCAGCAGTGAAGTTACGGGACGGAAGACCTACGAGCAGTACTTC.

The chain employs TRBV4-1 and TRBJ2-1, with D unclear. V was pared by 3 bases and J by 0 bases, with 21 bases between. The CDR3 is made up of 19 amino acids. The germline V gene has CDR1 MGHRA and CDR2 YSYEKL. The CDR3 bases are TGCGCCAGCAGCCAGGAGAGGTGGGCAGTAACCTACTCCTACAATGAGCAGTTCTTC. Translated, it gives CASSQERWAVTYSYNEQFF.

This clonotype was seen only a few times. This rearrangement joins TRBV20-1 to TRBJ2-7, with TRBD1 matching 8 bases. The length of the CDR3 is 15 residues. After removal of 6 bases from V and 3 bases from J, the junction contained 13 bases not matched to a gene. CDR1 is DFQATT, CDR2 SNEGSKA, per germline (reference sequence). CDR3 coding DNA: TGCAGTGCACGCTCTCTTCCGACAGGGGACTACGAGCAGTACTTC. Protein sequence: CSARSLPTGDYEQYF.

V gene TRBV20-1 combines with J gene TRBJ2-1; 8 bases line up with TRBD1. V shed 3 bases and J 9 bases; nucleotides not matched to a gene: 13. The CDR3 extends over 15 amino acids. In germline, CDR1 is DFQATT, CDR2 SNEGSKA (reference sequence). The CDR3 loop reads CSARATGASPGEQFF. The CDR3 DNA is TGCAGTGCTAGGGCGACAGGGGCCTCCCCGGGTGAGCAGTTCTTC.

The J gene is TRBJ1-2, the V gene TRBV2; D uncertain. The V end lost 6 bases, the J end lost 6 bases, and 5 bases lay between the germline ends. Germline loops: CDR1 SNHLY, CDR2 FYNNEI. The CDR3 is made up of 10 amino acids. This CDR3 reads CASRTNGYTF. The CDR3 region has the DNA TGTGCCAGCAGGACAAATGGCTACACCTTC.

Only a few counts were recorded for this clonotype. The V call is TRBV2, the J call TRBJ2-3; 10 positions agree with TRBD2. V lost 4 bases to trimming and J lost 9 bases; unmatched junction nucleotides: 7. Germline V gives CDR1 SNHLY, CDR2 FYNNEI. The length of the CDR3 is 14 residues. CDR3 in amino acids: CASSAGLAGVTQYF. CDR3 bases: TGTGCCAGCAGTGCGGGGCTAGCGGGGGTCACGCAGTATTTT.